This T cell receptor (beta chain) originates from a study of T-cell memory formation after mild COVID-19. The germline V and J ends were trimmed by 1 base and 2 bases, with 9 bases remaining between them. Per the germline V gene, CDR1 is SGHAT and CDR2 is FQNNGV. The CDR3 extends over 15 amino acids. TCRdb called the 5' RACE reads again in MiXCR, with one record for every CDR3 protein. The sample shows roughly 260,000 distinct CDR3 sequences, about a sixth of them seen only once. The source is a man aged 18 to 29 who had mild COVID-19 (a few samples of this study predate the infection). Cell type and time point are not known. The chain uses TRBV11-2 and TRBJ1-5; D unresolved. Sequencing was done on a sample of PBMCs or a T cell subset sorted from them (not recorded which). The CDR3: CASSLAGGGNQPQHF. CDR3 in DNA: TGTGCCAGCAGCTTAGCAGGTGGGGGCAATCAGCCCCAGCATTTT.